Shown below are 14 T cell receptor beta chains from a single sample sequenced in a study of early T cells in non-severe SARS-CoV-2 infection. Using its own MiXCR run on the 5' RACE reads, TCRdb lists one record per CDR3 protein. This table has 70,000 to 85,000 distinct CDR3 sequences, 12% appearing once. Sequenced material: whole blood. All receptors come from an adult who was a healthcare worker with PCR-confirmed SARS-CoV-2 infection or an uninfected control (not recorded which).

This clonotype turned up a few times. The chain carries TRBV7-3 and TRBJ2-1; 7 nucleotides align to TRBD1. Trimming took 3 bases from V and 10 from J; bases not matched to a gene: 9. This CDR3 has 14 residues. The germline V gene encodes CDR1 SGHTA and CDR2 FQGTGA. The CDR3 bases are TGTGCCAGCAGCTTCCCCGGGAACAGGGGAGAGCAGTTCTTC. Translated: CASSFPGNRGEQFF.

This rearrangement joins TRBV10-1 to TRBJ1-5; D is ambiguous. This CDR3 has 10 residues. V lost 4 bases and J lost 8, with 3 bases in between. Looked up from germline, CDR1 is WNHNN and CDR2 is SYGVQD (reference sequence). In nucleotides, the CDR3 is TGCGCCAGCAGTGTAAAGCCCCAGCATTTT. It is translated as CASSVKPQHF.

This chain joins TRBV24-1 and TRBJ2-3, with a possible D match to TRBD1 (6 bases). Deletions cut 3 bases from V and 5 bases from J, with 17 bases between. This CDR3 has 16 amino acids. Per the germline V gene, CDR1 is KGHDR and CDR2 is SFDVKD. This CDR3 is CATSDPLGGVQDTQYF. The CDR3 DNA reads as TGTGCCACCAGTGATCCCTTAGGGGGAGTACAAGATACGCAGTATTTT.

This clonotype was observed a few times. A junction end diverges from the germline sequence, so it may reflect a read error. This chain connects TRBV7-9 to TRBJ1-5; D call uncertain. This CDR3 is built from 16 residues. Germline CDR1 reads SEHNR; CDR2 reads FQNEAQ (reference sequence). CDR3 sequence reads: CARSPGGEVSNQPQHF. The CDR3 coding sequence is TGTGCCCGCAGCCCAGGCGGGGAGGTTAGCAATCAGCCCCAGCATTTT.

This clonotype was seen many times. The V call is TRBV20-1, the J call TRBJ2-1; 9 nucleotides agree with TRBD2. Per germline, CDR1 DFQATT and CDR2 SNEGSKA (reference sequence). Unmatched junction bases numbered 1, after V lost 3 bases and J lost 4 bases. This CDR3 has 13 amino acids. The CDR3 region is CSARSGRYNEQFF. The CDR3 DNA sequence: TGCAGTGCTAGGAGCGGGAGGTACAATGAGCAGTTCTTC.

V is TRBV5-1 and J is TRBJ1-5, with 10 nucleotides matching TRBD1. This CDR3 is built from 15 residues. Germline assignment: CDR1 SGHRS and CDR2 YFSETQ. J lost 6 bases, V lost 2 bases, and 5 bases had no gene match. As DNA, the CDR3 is TGCGCCAGCAGCTTAGGGACAGGGGACGGTCAGCCCCAGCATTTT. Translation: CASSLGTGDGQPQHF.

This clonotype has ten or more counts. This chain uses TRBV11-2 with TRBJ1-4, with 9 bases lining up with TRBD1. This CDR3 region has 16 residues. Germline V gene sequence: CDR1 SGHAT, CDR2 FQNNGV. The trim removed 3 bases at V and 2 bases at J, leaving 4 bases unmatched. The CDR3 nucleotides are TGTGCCAGCAGCTTGACAGGGGGTGCGACTAATGAAAAACTGTTTTTT. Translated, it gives CASSLTGGATNEKLFF.

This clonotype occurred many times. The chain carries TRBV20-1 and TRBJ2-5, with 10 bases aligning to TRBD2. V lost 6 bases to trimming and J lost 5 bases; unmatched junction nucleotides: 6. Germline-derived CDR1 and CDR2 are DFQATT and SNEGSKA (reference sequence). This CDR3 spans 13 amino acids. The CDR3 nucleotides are TGCAGTGCCCTACTAGCGGGGTCGGAGACCCAGTACTTC. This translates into CSALLAGSETQYF.

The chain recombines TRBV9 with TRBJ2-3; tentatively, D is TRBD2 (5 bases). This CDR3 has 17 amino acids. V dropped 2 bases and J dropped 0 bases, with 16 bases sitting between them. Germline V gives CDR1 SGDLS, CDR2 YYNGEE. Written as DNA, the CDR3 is TGTGCCAGCAGCGTCCGATCAGAGGACTTTAGCACAGATACGCAGTATTTT. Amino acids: CASSVRSEDFSTDTQYF.

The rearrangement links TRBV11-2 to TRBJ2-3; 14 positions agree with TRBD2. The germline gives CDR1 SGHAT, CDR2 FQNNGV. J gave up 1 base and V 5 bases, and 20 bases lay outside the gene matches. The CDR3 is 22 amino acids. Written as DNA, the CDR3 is TGTGCCAGCAGCCCGCGACAACTTCCCGGACTAGCGGGGGGCGGTGGCACAGATACGCAGTATTTT. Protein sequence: CASSPRQLPGLAGGGGTDTQYF.

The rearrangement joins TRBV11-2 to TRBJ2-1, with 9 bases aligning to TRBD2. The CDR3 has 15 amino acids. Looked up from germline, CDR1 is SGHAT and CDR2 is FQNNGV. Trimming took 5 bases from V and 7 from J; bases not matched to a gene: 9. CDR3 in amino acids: CASSPRTSAGNEQFF. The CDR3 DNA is TGTGCCAGCAGCCCGCGGACTAGCGCCGGGAATGAGCAGTTCTTC. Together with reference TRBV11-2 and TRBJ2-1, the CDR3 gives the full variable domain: EAGVAQSPRYKIIEKRQSVAFWCNPISGHATLYWYQQILGQGPKLLIQFQNNGVVDDSQLPKDRFSAERLKGVDSTLKIQPAKLEDSAVYLCASSPRTSAGNEQFFGPGTRLTVL.

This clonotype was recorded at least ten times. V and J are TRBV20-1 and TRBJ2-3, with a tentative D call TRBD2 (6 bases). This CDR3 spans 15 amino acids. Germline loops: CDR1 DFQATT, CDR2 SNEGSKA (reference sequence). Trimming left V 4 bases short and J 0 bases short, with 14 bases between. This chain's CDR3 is CSAILRGVSTDTQYF. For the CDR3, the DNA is TGCAGTGCTATACTGCGGGGCGTTAGCACAGATACGCAGTATTTT.

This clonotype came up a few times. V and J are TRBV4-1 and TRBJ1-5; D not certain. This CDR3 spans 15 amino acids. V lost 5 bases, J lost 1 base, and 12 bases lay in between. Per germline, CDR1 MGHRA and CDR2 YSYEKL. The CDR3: CASSTRMESNQPQHF. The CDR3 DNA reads TGCGCCAGCAGCACCCGGATGGAAAGCAATCAGCCCCAGCATTTT.

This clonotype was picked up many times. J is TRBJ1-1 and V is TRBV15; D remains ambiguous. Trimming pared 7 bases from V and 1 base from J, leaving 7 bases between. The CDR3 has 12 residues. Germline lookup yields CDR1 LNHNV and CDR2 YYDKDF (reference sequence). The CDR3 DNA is TGTGCCACCACCGAGGGGAACACTGAAGCTTTCTTT. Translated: CATTEGNTEAFF.